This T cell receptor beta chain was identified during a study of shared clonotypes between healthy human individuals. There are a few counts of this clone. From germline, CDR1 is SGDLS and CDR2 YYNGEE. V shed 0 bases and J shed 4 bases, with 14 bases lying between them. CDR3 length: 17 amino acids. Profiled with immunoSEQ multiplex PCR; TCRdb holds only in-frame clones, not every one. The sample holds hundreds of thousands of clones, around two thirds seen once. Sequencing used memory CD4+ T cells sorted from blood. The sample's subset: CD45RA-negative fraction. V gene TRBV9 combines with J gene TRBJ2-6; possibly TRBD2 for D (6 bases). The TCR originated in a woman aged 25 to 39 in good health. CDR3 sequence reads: CASSVAVGGSGANVLTF. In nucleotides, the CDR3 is TGTGCCAGCAGCGTAGCTGTGGGGGGTTCCGGGGCCAACGTCCTGACTTTC.